One and the same sample provided the 5 T cell receptor beta chains below, sequenced in a study of blood T cell repertoires in COVID-19. Assay used: immunoSEQ multiplex PCR; TCRdb lists only in-frame clones, some missing. The table has 150,000 to 200,000 clones, 86% seen once. The sample taken for sequencing was peripheral blood. The receptors come from a man aged 65 to 79 with acute or convalescent COVID-19.

The chain couples TRBV5-1 to TRBJ2-7; TRBD1 agrees at 8 bases. This CDR3 has 13 residues. Germline assignment: CDR1 SGHRS and CDR2 YFSETQ. V lost 5 bases and J lost 2; bases outside the gene matches: 3. The CDR3 coding sequence is TGCGCCAGCAGGTTACAGGGGGCCTACGAGCAGTACTTC. As protein: CASRLQGAYEQYF.

The genes are TRBV15 and TRBJ2-7; the D gene is possibly TRBD2 (6 bases). Germline values: CDR1 LNHNV, CDR2 YYDKDF (reference sequence). V gave up 6 bases and J gave up 2 bases, with 14 bases separating them. This CDR3 spans 14 amino acids. CDR3 DNA sequence: TGTGCCACCAGGGCCTACGGAGGGACCTACGAGCAGTACTTC. This translates into CATRAYGGTYEQYF. Full variable domain (missing parts from reference TRBV15 and TRBJ2-7): DAMVIQNPRYQVTQFGKPVTLSCSQTLNHNVMYWYQQKSSQAPKLLFHYYDKDFNNEADTPDNFQSRRPNTSFCFLDIRSPGLGDTAMYLCATRAYGGTYEQYFGPGTRLTVT.

This clone was recorded a few times. The CDR3 DNA sequence: TGTGCCAGTAGTCCCAGGGGGGACCGCCCTAACTATGGCTACACCTTC. Translated, it gives CASSPRGDRPNYGYTF. The rearrangement joins TRBV19 to TRBJ1-2, with 7 nucleotides matching TRBD1. The CDR3 spans 16 residues. Germline CDR1 is LNHDA and CDR2 is SQIVND (reference sequence). V gave up 5 bases and J gave up 0 bases; unmatched junction bases: 9.

CDR3 protein: CASSLLGVRGYTF. CDR3 DNA sequence: TGTGCCAGCAGCTTGCTCGGGGTAAGGGGCTACACCTTC. The chain employs TRBV5-4 and TRBJ1-2; unclear D gene. V was cut by 1 base and J by 8 bases, with 12 bases left in between. Germline CDR1 SGHNT, CDR2 YYREEE (reference sequence). The CDR3 spans 13 residues.

The genes are TRBV6-6 and TRBJ2-4; D call uncertain. The CDR3 spans 15 residues. The V end lost 5 bases, the J end lost 0 bases, and 11 bases lay between the germline ends. The germline CDR1 and CDR2 sequences are MNHNY and SVGAGI (reference sequence). Here the CDR3 reads CASSLSVLAKNIQYF. Written as DNA, the CDR3 is TGTGCCAGCAGTCTCTCTGTCCTAGCCAAAAACATTCAGTACTTC.